A selection of T cell receptor beta chains follows, all from one sample in a study of T cell responses to AZD1222 COVID-19 vaccine. Sequencing used immunoSEQ multiplex PCR; TCRdb keeps in-frame clones, though not all of them. This table holds 130,000 or so clones, around 89% found once. The input for sequencing was peripheral blood, taken on day 0 of MenACWY control vaccination. The receptors were gathered from an adult in good health. Each CDR3 is given with its conserved first and last residue. Each record gives: V gene, J gene, CDR3 protein.

TRBV11-3,TRBJ2-2,CASSARLGGAVGELFF
TRBV6-5,TRBJ2-3,CASSYPRDGRTDTQYF
TRBV11-2,TRBJ2-3,CASSLGIGSTDTQYF
TRBV5-1,TRBJ2-7,CASSIGTSSLYEQYF
TRBV9,TRBJ2-7,CASSLREGLFEQYF
TRBV3-1/TRBV3-2,TRBJ2-2,CASSQSIAGELFF
TRBV5-6,TRBJ1-1,CASSSGRLLGGSTEAFF
TRBV5-8,TRBJ1-2,CASSITGVTIHGYTF
TRBV3-1/TRBV3-2,TRBJ1-4,CASSRGGTGVEKLFF
TRBV6-5,TRBJ2-1,CASIFEGQRYEQFF
TRBV13,TRBJ1-4,CASSPAGDTVNEKLFF
TRBV6-2/TRBV6-3,TRBJ2-7,CASSYTQTSGRSEQYF
TRBV5-1,TRBJ1-4,CASSLTATTNEKLFF
TRBV12-2,TRBJ2-1,CASRLGVVRAGGLANEQFF